A selection of T cell receptor beta chains follows, all from one sample in a study of Ad26.COV2.S vaccination and SARS-CoV-2 variants. The repertoire was sequenced with immunoSEQ multiplex PCR; TCRdb's copy has only in-frame clones and lacks some. In the table there are around 450,000 clones, roughly 89% of which are singletons. This sample comprised peripheral blood, obtained in a trial of Ad26.COV2.S vaccine versus placebo. These receptors all come from a person aged 18-65 years who received the Ad26.COV2.S COVID-19 vaccine or a placebo. Both conserved end residues are part of each CDR3. The order of the fields is J gene, D gene, V gene, CDR3 protein. D genes are given only for firm matches.

>TRBJ1-4|NA|TRBV5-1
CASSLMTASNEKLFF
>TRBJ1-1|NA|TRBV7-2
CASSLGARSGGITEAFF
>TRBJ1-1|NA|TRBV29-1
CSVGQNTEAFF
>TRBJ2-1|NA|TRBV19
CASSMRTGSEQFF
>TRBJ1-6|NA|TRBV7-3
CASSLSGLNANSPLHF
>TRBJ1-6|TRBD1|TRBV5-8
CASSPRDRPNSPLHF
>TRBJ2-7|TRBD1|TRBV7-2
CASSPFGTVEYEQYF
>TRBJ2-6|NA|TRBV12-3/TRBV12-4
CATGWGANVLTF
>TRBJ2-1|TRBD2|TRBV6-2/TRBV6-3
CASSYSRTSGNEQFF
>TRBJ2-7|NA|TRBV14
CASSRSQREQYF
>TRBJ2-3|NA|TRBV7-9
CASSEQGTDTQYF
>TRBJ1-1|TRBD1|TRBV29-1
CSVNSFTGTGGTEAFF
>TRBJ1-4|NA|TRBV15
CATSGLNVEKLFF